The T cell receptor beta chain under discussion was sequenced for a study of T-cell reconstitution after alpha-beta-depleted transplantation in children. The CDR3 contains 11 residues. Trimming removed 4 bases from V and 3 bases from J, with 6 bases in between. Germline CDR1 reads GTSNPN; CDR2 reads SVGIG (reference sequence). This sample's TCRbeta library carried unique molecular identifier barcodes. TCRdb recomputed calls from the PCR reads with MiXCR, one row per CDR3 protein. This table holds about 600,000 distinct CDR3 sequences, 10% to 15% found once. Sequences were derived from PBMCs, mostly from graft donor cells, sampled 360 days after TCRalphabeta/CD19-depleted stem cell transplant. The V and J genes are TRBV30 and TRBJ2-5; D is ambiguous. The TCR originated in a male patient between 5 and 17 years old who had a stem cell transplant for acute myeloid leukemia, so the T cells may come from the graft donor. Here the CDR3 DNA reads TGTGCCTGGACAGGCGAAGAGACCCAGTACTTC. Amino acid sequence: CAWTGEETQYF.